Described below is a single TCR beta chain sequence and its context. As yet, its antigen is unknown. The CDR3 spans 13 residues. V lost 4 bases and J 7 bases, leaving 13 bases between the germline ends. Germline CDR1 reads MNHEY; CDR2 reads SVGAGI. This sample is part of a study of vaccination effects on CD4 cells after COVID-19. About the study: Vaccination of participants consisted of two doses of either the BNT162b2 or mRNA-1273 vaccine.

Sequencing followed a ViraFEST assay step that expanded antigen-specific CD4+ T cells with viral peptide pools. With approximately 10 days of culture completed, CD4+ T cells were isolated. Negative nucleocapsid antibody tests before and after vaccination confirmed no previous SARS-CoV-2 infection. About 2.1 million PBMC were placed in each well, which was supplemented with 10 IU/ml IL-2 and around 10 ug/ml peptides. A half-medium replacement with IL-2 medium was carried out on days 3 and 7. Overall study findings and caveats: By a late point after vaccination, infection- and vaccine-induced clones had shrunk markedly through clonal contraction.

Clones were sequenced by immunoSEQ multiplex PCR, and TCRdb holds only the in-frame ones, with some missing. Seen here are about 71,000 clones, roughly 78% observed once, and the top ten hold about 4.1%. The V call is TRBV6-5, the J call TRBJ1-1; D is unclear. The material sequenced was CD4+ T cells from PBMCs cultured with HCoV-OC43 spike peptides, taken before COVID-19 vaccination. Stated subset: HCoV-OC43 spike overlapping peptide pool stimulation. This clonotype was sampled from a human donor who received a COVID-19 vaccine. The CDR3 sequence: CASSFWRAVEAFF. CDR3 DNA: TGTGCCAGCAGTTTCTGGCGGGCAGTTGAAGCTTTCTTT.